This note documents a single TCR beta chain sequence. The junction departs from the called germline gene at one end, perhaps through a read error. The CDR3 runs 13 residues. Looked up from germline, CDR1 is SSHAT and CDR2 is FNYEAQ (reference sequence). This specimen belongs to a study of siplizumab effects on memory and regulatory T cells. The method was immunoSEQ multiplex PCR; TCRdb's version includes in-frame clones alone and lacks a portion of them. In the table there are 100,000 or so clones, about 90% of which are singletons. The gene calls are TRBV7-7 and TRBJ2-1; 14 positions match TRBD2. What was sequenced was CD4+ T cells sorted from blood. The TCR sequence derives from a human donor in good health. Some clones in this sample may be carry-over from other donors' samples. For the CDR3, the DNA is TGTGCTAGCAGCTTGGGACTAGCGGGAGATAAGTTCTTC. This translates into CASSLGLAGDKFF.